These 30 T cell receptor beta chains share one sample of origin, sequenced in a study of T cell repertoires in cytomegalovirus infection (dated by TCRdb to between 2018 and 2020). The meaning of the sample's treatment or condition label: in vitro stimulation with specific CMV peptide epitopes to enrich CMV-specific T cells. The antigens for these receptors are not known. Sequencing relied on an Illumina HiSeq 1500. Clones were called with MiXCR by TCRdb after fastp trimmed the public reads at Q25, and only in-frame beta chains were retained. Each entry merges the rows of one CDR3 protein and shows their most common DNA and genes. For this sample there are fewer than 650,000 distinct CDR3 sequences; almost 40% appear just once. The ten biggest clones cover roughly 50% of the sample. The material was cultured PBMCs, obtained from culture after CMV antigen stimulation. All receptors come from a human donor in good health (CMV status not recorded). Some clones in this sample may be carry-over from other donors' samples.

This clonotype was observed a handful of times. The CDR3 DNA is TGTGCCAGCAGCTCCCGCAGACAGGGGAAAGCGGAGACCCAGTACTTC. Translating gives CASSSRRQGKAETQYF. V usage is TRBV7-2 and J usage is TRBJ2-5; 8 bases agree with TRBD1. Losses at the gene ends were 4 bases for V and 5 bases for J; bases not matched to a gene: 12. Germline lookup yields CDR1 SGHTA and CDR2 FQGNSA. The CDR3 consists of 16 residues.

V and J are TRBV7-8 and TRBJ1-1; D is ambiguous. Trimming left V 3 bases short and J 0 bases short, with 8 bases between. Germline V CDR1 and CDR2: SGHVS, FQNEAQ. This CDR3 has 14 residues. This CDR3 is CASSLLAMNTEAFF. CDR3 nucleotide sequence: TGTGCCAGCAGCTTGCTAGCCATGAACACTGAAGCTTTCTTT.

The V call is TRBV20-1, the J call TRBJ2-6, with 8 bases that match TRBD1. Germline V lookup: CDR1 DFQATT, CDR2 SNEGSKA (reference sequence). The junction had 4 bases not matched to a gene; V was cut back by 3 bases and J by 0 bases. The CDR3 has 16 amino acids. The DNA for the CDR3 is TGCAGTGCTAGCCGGACAGGGATCTCTGGGGCCAACGTCCTGACTTTC. It is translated as CSASRTGISGANVLTF.

CDR3 residues: CSAREGTTKNEAFF. CDR3 DNA: TGCAGTGCTCGGGAGGGGACAACTAAAAATGAAGCTTTCTTT. This chain links TRBV20-1 with TRBJ1-1, with TRBD1 as a possible D gene (6 bases). Trimming took off 5 bases at V and 7 bases at J, with 20 bases between the two ends. The germline V gene encodes CDR1 DFQATT and CDR2 SNEGSKA (reference sequence). There are 14 residues in the CDR3.

This clonotype was seen a few times. This chain's CDR3 is CASSTRGAGDADTQYF. The CDR3 nucleotides are TGTGCCAGCAGCACTCGCGGGGCGGGAGACGCAGATACGCAGTATTTT. The chain combines TRBV7-2 with TRBJ2-3; 7 nucleotides align to TRBD2. Germline CDR1 SGHTA, CDR2 FQGNSA. V was clipped by 5 bases and J by 4 bases; unmatched bases: 12. The CDR3 spans 16 residues.

The J gene is TRBJ2-2, the V gene TRBV7-2; TRBD2 might be the D (5 bases). Germline V gives CDR1 SGHTA, CDR2 FQGNSA. The CDR3 consists of 15 residues. V was clipped by 2 bases and J by 5 bases, with 12 bases between them. The CDR3 is CASSLLTSGTGELFF. The DNA for the CDR3 is TGTGCCAGCAGCTTACTCACCTCGGGGACCGGGGAGCTGTTTTTT.

The V and J genes are TRBV2 and TRBJ2-3; TRBD1 matches 9 bases. Germline loops: CDR1 SNHLY, CDR2 FYNNEI. V shed 6 bases, J shed 9 bases, and the junction held 10 bases outside the gene matches. The CDR3 contains 14 residues. The CDR3 reads CASSELGQGETQYF. The CDR3, as DNA: TGTGCCAGCAGCGAACTGGGACAGGGAGAGACGCAGTATTTT.

This clonotype was seen a handful of times. V gene TRBV12-3 or TRBV12-4 combines with J gene TRBJ1-1; D is perhaps TRBD1 (6 bases). Trimming pared 6 bases from V and 3 bases from J, leaving 11 bases between. The length of the CDR3 is 13 residues. CDR3: CASRTGRHTEAFF. DNA for the CDR3: TGTGCCAGCAGGACAGGTAGGCACACTGAAGCTTTCTTT.

This clonotype has a count of ten or more. The chain has TRBV7-2 and TRBJ1-5; D is unresolved. In germline, CDR1 is SGHTA, CDR2 FQGNSA. This CDR3 is 16 amino acids long. The V and J ends lost 0 bases and 0 bases respectively, with 9 bases between them. For the CDR3, the DNA is TGTGCCAGCAGCTTAGCGCTAGGATTTAGCAATCAGCCCCAGCATTTT. Translation: CASSLALGFSNQPQHF.

This clonotype turned up a few times. This chain joins TRBV6-2 or TRBV6-3 and TRBJ2-6; D is unclear. This CDR3 is 14 amino acids long. Germline assignment: CDR1 MNHEY and CDR2 SVGEGT. V lost 8 bases and J 4 bases, leaving 12 bases between the germline ends. The CDR3 coding sequence is TGTGCCAGCTCGACGTTCCCCGGGGCCAACGTCCTGACTTTC. Translated: CASSTFPGANVLTF.

This clonotype was found many times. CDR3 residues: CASSPSRDRAYGYTF. CDR3 in DNA: TGTGCCAGCAGCCCGAGTAGGGACAGGGCTTATGGCTACACCTTC. The rearrangement uses TRBV7-2 and TRBJ1-2, with 9 nucleotides matching TRBD1. J lost 5 bases, V lost 5 bases, and 9 bases had no gene match. There are 15 residues in the CDR3. The V gene's germline CDR1 is SGHTA and CDR2 FQGNSA.

This clonotype has just a few counts. J is TRBJ2-5 and V is TRBV7-2; D is uncertain. The CDR3 runs to 15 residues. Germline values: CDR1 SGHTA, CDR2 FQGNSA. Trimming took off 0 bases at V and 4 bases at J, with 12 bases between the two ends. The CDR3 DNA follows: TGTGCCAGCAGCTTAGCGAACCAGGTGGTAGAGACCCAGTACTTC. Translating gives CASSLANQVVETQYF.

The genes are TRBV6-8 and TRBJ1-1, with D uncertain. This CDR3 has 13 residues. V was cut by 5 bases and J by 4 bases, with 11 bases left in between. The germline V gene encodes CDR1 MNHGY and CDR2 SAAAGT. CDR3 residues: CASSDPAATEAFF. In nucleotides, the CDR3 is TGTGCCAGCAGTGACCCAGCAGCCACTGAAGCTTTCTTT.

The J gene is TRBJ1-2, the V gene TRBV28; D not certain. Trimming removed 4 bases at V and 2 bases at J, with 11 bases between. CDR3 length equals 14 residues. The germline V gene has CDR1 MDHEN and CDR2 SYDVKM. CDR3 DNA sequence: TGTGCCAGCAGTTCGCCGGGTCAAAACTATGGCTACACCTTC. Protein: CASSSPGQNYGYTF.

This clonotype was detected only a few times. The chain links TRBV10-3 to TRBJ2-4; D might be TRBD2 (7 bases). V lost 8 bases and J 2 bases, leaving 16 bases between the germline ends. Looked up from germline, CDR1 is ENHRY and CDR2 is SYGVKD. This CDR3 spans 15 amino acids. CDR3 nucleotides: TGTGCCATCGGGGGGGGGGCAGCGACCAAAAACATTCAGTACTTC. This translates into CAIGGGAATKNIQYF.

This clonotype occurred a few times. The chain uses TRBV28 and TRBJ2-1; weak D call: TRBD2 (5 bases). This CDR3 spans 15 amino acids. Germline values: CDR1 MDHEN, CDR2 SYDVKM. V lost 3 bases to trimming and J lost 6 bases, with 15 bases between them. The CDR3 spells CASSFEVEGVNEQFF. The CDR3, as DNA: TGTGCCAGCAGTTTCGAAGTCGAGGGTGTCAATGAGCAGTTCTTC.

This chain links TRBV7-9 with TRBJ2-5; D is unresolved. V gave up 7 bases and J gave up 5 bases, with 17 bases separating them. CDR1 and CDR2 (germline): SEHNR, FQNEAQ (reference sequence). This CDR3 has 14 residues. The CDR3 region has the DNA TGTGCCAGCACCCTTAGTGAAGGGTTGGAGACCCAGTACTTC. Protein product: CASTLSEGLETQYF.

This clonotype turned up a few times. CDR3 DNA sequence: TGTGCCAGCACCCTAACCCAAGAGACCCAGTACTTC. Translation: CASTLTQETQYF. The chain is built from TRBV7-2 and TRBJ2-5, with unresolved D. The CDR3 loop spans 12 amino acids. V dropped 7 bases and J dropped 1 base, with 7 bases sitting between them. Germline V gene sequence: CDR1 SGHTA, CDR2 FQGNSA.

J is TRBJ2-5 and V is TRBV6-8; possibly TRBD1 or TRBD2 for D (5 bases each). The CDR3 extends over 14 amino acids. Trimming took off 2 bases at V and 9 bases at J, with 16 bases between the two ends. Germline values: CDR1 MNHGY, CDR2 SAAAGT. The CDR3, as DNA: TGTGCCAGCAGTTACAGGGGACCCTCCAGTTCCCAGTACTTC. Protein product: CASSYRGPSSSQYF.

This clonotype was seen only a few times. The chain is built from TRBV7-2 and TRBJ2-1; 10 positions agree with TRBD1. V lost 5 bases, J lost 2 bases, and 3 bases stayed unmatched. This CDR3 has 15 residues. Germline CDR1 reads SGHTA; CDR2 reads FQGNSA. The CDR3 is CASSKTGGTYNEQFF. The CDR3 nucleotides read TGTGCCAGCAGCAAGACAGGGGGCACCTACAATGAGCAGTTCTTC.

This chain uses TRBV28 with TRBJ1-5, with D perhaps matching TRBD1 (5 bases). V shed 0 bases and J shed 9 bases, with 12 bases lying between them. This CDR3 has 14 amino acids. Germline values: CDR1 MDHEN, CDR2 SYDVKM. CDR3 residues: CASSLWLGERPQHF. The DNA of the CDR3 is TGTGCCAGCAGTTTATGGCTGGGGGAGCGGCCCCAGCATTTT.

This clonotype appeared a few times. The rearrangement uses TRBV7-6 and TRBJ2-7, with 10 bases identical to TRBD1. CDR1 is SGHVS and CDR2 is FNYEAQ in the germline V gene. The CDR3 covers 19 residues. The junction had 21 bases not matched to a gene; V was cut back by 8 bases and J by 2 bases. The CDR3 here is CASGQSLPKPGTGAYEQYF. The CDR3 nucleotides read TGTGCCAGCGGACAATCCCTTCCCAAACCCGGGACAGGGGCCTACGAGCAGTACTTC.

V is TRBV18 and J is TRBJ2-3; 9 positions match TRBD2. V was clipped by 2 bases and J by 3 bases; unmatched bases: 3. This CDR3 comprises 15 residues. The germline V gene encodes CDR1 KGHSH and CDR2 LQKENI. The CDR3 sequence: CASSPAGGQTDTQYF. CDR3 in DNA: TGTGCCAGCTCACCAGCGGGAGGGCAGACAGATACGCAGTATTTT.

The chain uses TRBV10-3 and TRBJ2-7, with 7 bases identical to TRBD2. V lost 2 bases, J lost 3 bases, and 4 bases stayed unmatched. Germline V gene data show CDR1 as ENHRY and CDR2 as SYGVKD. This CDR3 has 14 residues. The DNA for the CDR3 is TGTGCCATCAGTGAGGGCGGGAGTTTCTACGAGCAGTACTTC. This codes for CAISEGGSFYEQYF.

This chain uses TRBV7-2 with TRBJ2-5; D is perhaps TRBD2 (6 bases). The CDR3 is 17 amino acids. The V gene lost 1 base and the J gene lost 0 bases, with 15 bases spanning the gap. Germline-derived CDR1 and CDR2 are SGHTA and FQGNSA. The CDR3, as DNA: TGTGCCAGCAGCTTAGGGGGTGTAGCGGTTTACCAAGAGACCCAGTACTTC. It specifies CASSLGGVAVYQETQYF. The whole variable domain, remainder taken from reference TRBV7-2 and TRBJ2-5, is GAGVSQSPSNKVTEKGKDVELRCDPISGHTALYWYRQSLGQGLEFLIYFQGNSAPDKSGLPSDRFSAERTGGSVSTLTIQRTQQEDSAVYLCASSLGGVAVYQETQYFGPGTRLLVL.

In its sample, this clonotype was seen a few times. The chain has TRBV7-2 and TRBJ2-2; D is perhaps TRBD1 or TRBD2 (6 bases each). V was pared by 1 base and J by 7 bases, with 16 bases between. In germline, CDR1 is SGHTA, CDR2 FQGNSA. The CDR3 runs to 16 residues. The CDR3 DNA is TGTGCCAGCAGCTTAGACAGGGCGGGGTCGGTCGGGGAGCTGTTTTTT. This sequence encodes CASSLDRAGSVGELFF.

The V gene is TRBV6-5, the J gene TRBJ1-3, with 9 bases aligning to TRBD1. The CDR3 is 14 residues long. Per germline, CDR1 MNHEY and CDR2 SVGAGI. V lost 7 bases and J lost 4; bases outside the gene matches: 5. The CDR3 DNA is TGTGCCAGCACCTGGGACAGGGCCGGAAACACCATATATTTT. The encoded protein is CASTWDRAGNTIYF.

The chain uses TRBV19 and TRBJ1-1; D possibly corresponds to TRBD1 (6 bases). In germline, CDR1 is LNHDA, CDR2 SQIVND (reference sequence). The CDR3 spans 15 residues. Trimming removed 3 bases at V and 0 bases at J, with 11 bases between. CDR3 protein: CASSIPDSLNTEAFF. The CDR3 DNA follows: TGTGCCAGTAGTATCCCGGACAGTTTGAACACTGAAGCTTTCTTT.

The CDR3 DNA reads TGCGCCAGCAGCTTGATCGGCGGAGAGAGCTCCTACAATGAGCAGTTCTTC. It codes for CASSLIGGESSYNEQFF. The genes are TRBV5-1 and TRBJ2-1; unclear D gene. The V and J ends lost 1 base and 0 bases respectively, with 14 bases between them. The CDR3 sequence is 17 residues long. CDR1 and CDR2 (germline): SGHRS, YFSETQ.

This rearrangement joins TRBV4-1 to TRBJ2-1; D possibly uses TRBD1 or TRBD2 (5 bases each). The germline V gene encodes CDR1 MGHRA and CDR2 YSYEKL. The CDR3 is 18 residues long. The V and J ends lost 1 base and 4 bases respectively, with 20 bases between them. CDR3 residues: CASSQAIYGAEAYNEQFF. CDR3 sequence (DNA): TGCGCCAGCAGCCAAGCCATTTACGGGGCCGAGGCGTACAATGAGCAGTTCTTC.